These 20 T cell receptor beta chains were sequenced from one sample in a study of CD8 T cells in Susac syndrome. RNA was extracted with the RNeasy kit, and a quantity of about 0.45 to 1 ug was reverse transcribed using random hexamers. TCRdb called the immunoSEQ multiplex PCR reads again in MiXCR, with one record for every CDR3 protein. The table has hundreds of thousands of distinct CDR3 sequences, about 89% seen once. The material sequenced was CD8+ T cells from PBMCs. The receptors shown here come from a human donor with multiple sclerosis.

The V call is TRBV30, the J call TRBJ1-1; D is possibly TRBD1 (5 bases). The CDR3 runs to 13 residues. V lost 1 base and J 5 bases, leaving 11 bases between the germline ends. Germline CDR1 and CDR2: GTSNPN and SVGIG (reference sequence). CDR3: CAWSGLEGTEAFF. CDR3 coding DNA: TGTGCCTGGAGTGGGCTTGAGGGGACTGAAGCTTTCTTT.

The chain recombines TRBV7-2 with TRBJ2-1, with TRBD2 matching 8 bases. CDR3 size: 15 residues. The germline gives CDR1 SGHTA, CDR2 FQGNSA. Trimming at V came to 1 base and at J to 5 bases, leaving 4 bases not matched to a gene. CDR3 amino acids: CASSLGLAGNNEQFF. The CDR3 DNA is TGTGCCAGCAGCTTAGGGCTAGCGGGCAACAATGAGCAGTTCTTC.

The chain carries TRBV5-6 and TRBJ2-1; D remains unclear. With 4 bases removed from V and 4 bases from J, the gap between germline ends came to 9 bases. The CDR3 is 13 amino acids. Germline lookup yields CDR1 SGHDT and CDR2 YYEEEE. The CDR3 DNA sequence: TGTGCCAGCAGCCGACTCTGGTACAATGAGCAGTTCTTC. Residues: CASSRLWYNEQFF.

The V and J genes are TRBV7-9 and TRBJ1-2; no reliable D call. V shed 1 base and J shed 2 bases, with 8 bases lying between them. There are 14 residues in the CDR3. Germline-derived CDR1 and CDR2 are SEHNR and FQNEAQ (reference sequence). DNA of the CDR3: TGTGCCAGCAGCTTAGTGTTCGAAAACTATGGCTACACCTTC. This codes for CASSLVFENYGYTF.

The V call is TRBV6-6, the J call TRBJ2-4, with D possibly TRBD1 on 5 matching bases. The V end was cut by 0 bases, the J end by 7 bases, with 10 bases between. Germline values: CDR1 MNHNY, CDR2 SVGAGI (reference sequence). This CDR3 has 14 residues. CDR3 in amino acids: CASSYSGAGNIQYF. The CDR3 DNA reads TGTGCCAGCAGTTACTCAGGTGCAGGGAACATTCAGTACTTC.

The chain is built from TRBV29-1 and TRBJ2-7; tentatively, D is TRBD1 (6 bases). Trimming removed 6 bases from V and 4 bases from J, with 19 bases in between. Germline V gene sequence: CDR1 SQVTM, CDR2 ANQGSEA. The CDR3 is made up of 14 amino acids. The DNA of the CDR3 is TGCAGCGTACAGGACAGCGATTCAATATACGAGCAGTACTTC. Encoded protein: CSVQDSDSIYEQYF.

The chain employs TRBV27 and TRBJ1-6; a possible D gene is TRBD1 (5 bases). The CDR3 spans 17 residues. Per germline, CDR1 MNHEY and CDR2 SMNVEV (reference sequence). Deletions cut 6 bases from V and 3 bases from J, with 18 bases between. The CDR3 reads CASRNTGTLDYNSPLHF. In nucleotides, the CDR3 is TGTGCCAGCAGAAATACAGGAACTTTAGACTATAATTCACCCCTCCACTTT.

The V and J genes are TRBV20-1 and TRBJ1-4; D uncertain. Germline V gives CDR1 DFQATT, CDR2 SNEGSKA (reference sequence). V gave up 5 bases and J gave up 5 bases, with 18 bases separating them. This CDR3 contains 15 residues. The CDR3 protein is CSALSVAAHNEKLFF. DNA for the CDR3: TGCAGTGCTCTATCCGTGGCCGCACACAATGAAAAACTGTTTTTT.

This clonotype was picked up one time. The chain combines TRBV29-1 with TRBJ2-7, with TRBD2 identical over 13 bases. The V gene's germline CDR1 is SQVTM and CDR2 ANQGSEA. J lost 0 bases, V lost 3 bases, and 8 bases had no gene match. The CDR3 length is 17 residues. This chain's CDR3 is CSVEGTSGTSNSYEQYF. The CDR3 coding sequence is TGCAGCGTTGAGGGGACTAGCGGGACCTCGAACTCCTACGAGCAGTACTTC.

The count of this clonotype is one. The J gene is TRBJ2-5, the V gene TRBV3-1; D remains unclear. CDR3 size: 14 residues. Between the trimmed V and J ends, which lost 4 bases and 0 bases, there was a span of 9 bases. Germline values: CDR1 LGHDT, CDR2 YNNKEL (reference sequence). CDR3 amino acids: CASSPLDNQETQYF. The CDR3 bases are TGTGCCAGCAGCCCGCTAGATAACCAAGAGACCCAGTACTTC.

DNA of the CDR3: TGTGCCAGCTCATCCCTGGGGATACAGGGTAATGAAAAACTGTTTTTT. Protein: CASSSLGIQGNEKLFF. The chain has TRBV18 and TRBJ1-4; TRBD1 might be the D (6 bases). The CDR3 totals 16 residues. V was trimmed by 5 bases and J by 4 bases, leaving 17 bases between them. Germline V gene data show CDR1 as KGHSH and CDR2 as LQKENI.

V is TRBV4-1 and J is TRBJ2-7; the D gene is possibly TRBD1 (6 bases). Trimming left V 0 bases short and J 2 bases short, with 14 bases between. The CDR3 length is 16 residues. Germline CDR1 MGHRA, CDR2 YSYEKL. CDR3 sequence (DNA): TGCGCCAGCAGCCAAGATCGGCCAGGGGCCACCTACGAGCAGTACTTC. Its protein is CASSQDRPGATYEQYF.

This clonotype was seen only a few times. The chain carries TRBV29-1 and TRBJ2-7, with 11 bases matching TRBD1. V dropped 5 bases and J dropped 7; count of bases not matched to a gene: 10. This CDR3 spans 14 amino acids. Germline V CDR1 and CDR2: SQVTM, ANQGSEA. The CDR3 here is CSVLGQGAPREQYF. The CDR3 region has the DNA TGCAGCGTTCTAGGACAGGGGGCGCCGCGGGAGCAGTACTTC.

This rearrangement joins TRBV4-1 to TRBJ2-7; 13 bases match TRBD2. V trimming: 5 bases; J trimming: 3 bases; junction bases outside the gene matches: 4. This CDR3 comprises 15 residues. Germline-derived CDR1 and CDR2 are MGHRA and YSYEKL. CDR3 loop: CASSSWTSGSYEQYF. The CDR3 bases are TGCGCCAGCAGCTCTTGGACTAGCGGGAGCTACGAGCAGTACTTC.

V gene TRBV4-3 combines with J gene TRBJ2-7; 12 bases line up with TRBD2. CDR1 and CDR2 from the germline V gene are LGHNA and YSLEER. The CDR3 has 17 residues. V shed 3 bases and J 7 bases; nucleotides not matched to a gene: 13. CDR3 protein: CASSHLRTGLAGGEQYF. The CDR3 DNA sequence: TGCGCCAGCAGCCACCTCCGGACGGGGCTAGCGGGAGGGGAGCAGTACTTC.

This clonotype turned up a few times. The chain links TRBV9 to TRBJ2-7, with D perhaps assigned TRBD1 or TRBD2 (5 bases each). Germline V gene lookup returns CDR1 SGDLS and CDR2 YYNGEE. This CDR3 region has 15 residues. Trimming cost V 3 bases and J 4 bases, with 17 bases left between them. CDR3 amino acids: CASSEGSGDVYEQYF. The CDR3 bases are TGTGCCAGCAGCGAGGGGTCCGGGGACGTGTACGAGCAGTACTTC.

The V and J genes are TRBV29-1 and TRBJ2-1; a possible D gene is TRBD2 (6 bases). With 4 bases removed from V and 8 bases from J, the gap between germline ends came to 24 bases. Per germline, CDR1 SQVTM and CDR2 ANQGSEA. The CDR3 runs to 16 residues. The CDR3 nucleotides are TGCAGCGTTGCGATGGTCGGGGAGGTCGTGGGCGATGAGCAGTTCTTC. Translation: CSVAMVGEVVGDEQFF.

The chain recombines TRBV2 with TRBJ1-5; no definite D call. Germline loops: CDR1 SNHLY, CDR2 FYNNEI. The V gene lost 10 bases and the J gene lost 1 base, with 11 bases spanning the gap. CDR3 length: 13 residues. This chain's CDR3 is CAIGRESNQPQHF. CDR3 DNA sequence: TGTGCCATCGGGAGGGAGAGCAATCAGCCCCAGCATTTT.

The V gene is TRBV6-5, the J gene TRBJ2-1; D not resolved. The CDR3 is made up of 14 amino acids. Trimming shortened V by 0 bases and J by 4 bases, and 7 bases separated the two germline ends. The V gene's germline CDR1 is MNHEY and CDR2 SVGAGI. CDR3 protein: CASSYSEGYNEQFF. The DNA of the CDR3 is TGTGCCAGCAGTTACTCGGAAGGGTACAATGAGCAGTTCTTC.

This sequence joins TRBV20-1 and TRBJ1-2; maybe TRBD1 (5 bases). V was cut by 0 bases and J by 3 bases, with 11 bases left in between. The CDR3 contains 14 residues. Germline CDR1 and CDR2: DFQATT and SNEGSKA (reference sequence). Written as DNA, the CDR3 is TGCAGTGCTAGAGATGCCAGGGCTGACTATGGCTACACCTTC. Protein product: CSARDARADYGYTF.